This passage covers 26 T cell receptor beta chains from one sample sequenced in a study of T cell repertoires in cytomegalovirus infection. TCRdb called the reads again in MiXCR, with one record for every CDR3 protein. The sample lists about a million distinct CDR3 sequences, approximately 33% seen once, with 13% in the top ten. Their cognate antigens are unknown. The sample consisted of cultured CD8+ T cells from PBMCs, taken from culture after CMV antigen stimulation. Receptors were obtained from a human donor in good health (CMV status not recorded). Some clones in this sample may be carry-over from other donors' samples.

The chain joins TRBV2 to TRBJ2-6, with 8 bases matching TRBD1. The J segment lost 0 bases and the V segment lost 7 bases, leaving 8 bases of the junction unmatched. Germline V gene lookup returns CDR1 SNHLY and CDR2 FYNNEI. This CDR3 has 17 amino acids. The CDR3 loop is CASITTGVGSGANVLTF. CDR3 bases: TGTGCCAGCATAACGACAGGGGTGGGCTCTGGGGCCAACGTCCTGACTTTC.

The sample holds a few counts of this clonotype. The genes are TRBV10-3 and TRBJ1-2; D not resolved. The CDR3 has 15 residues. CDR1 is ENHRY and CDR2 is SYGVKD in the germline V gene. Trimming cost V 0 bases and J 4 bases, with 12 bases left between them. CDR3 DNA: TGTGCCATCAGTGAGTCGCTCGGACGGACCTATGGCTACACCTTC. Amino acids: CAISESLGRTYGYTF.

This chain connects TRBV12-3 or TRBV12-4 to TRBJ2-2; the match to TRBD1 covers 9 bases. Trimming at V came to 1 base and at J to 3 bases, leaving 3 bases not matched to a gene. The CDR3 extends over 16 amino acids. CDR3 amino acids: CASSLDRTGDTGELFF. The CDR3 nucleotides read TGTGCCAGCAGTTTAGACCGGACAGGGGACACCGGGGAGCTGTTTTTT.

This clonotype occurred many times. This sequence joins TRBV7-6 and TRBJ2-1, with D unresolved. CDR3 length: 17 residues. The germline CDR1 and CDR2 sequences are SGHVS and FNYEAQ. V was clipped by 2 bases and J by 3 bases, with 17 bases between them. The CDR3 is CASSLSPEVNNYNEQFF. CDR3 bases: TGTGCCAGCAGCTTAAGCCCTGAGGTGAATAACTACAATGAGCAGTTCTTC.

This rearrangement joins TRBV4-1 to TRBJ1-1; D not certain. Trimming removed 1 base from V and 1 base from J, with 7 bases in between. Germline CDR1 and CDR2: MGHRA and YSYEKL. The CDR3 is 14 amino acids. This chain's CDR3 is CASSQVRQNTEAFF. The CDR3 DNA sequence: TGCGCCAGCAGCCAAGTACGACAGAACACTGAAGCTTTCTTT.

This clonotype has just a few counts. The V and J genes are TRBV15 and TRBJ1-6; D uncertain. Germline CDR1 reads LNHNV; CDR2 reads YYDKDF (reference sequence). Trimming took 4 bases from V and 1 from J, leaving 11 bases between them. The CDR3 consists of 16 residues. The CDR3 loop is CATSTKPGSYNSPLHF. The CDR3 nucleotides are TGTGCCACCAGCACCAAGCCGGGGTCCTATAATTCACCCCTCCACTTT.

This clonotype was counted only a few times. V is TRBV7-2 and J is TRBJ1-1, with TRBD1 identical over 8 bases. The J segment lost 4 bases and the V segment lost 3 bases, leaving 4 bases of the junction unmatched. Germline values: CDR1 SGHTA, CDR2 FQGNSA. The CDR3 spans 14 residues. The CDR3 sequence is CASSFDTGGTEAFF. The DNA for the CDR3 is TGTGCCAGCAGCTTCGACACAGGGGGCACTGAAGCTTTCTTT.

This clonotype has more than one count but fewer than ten. This chain joins TRBV14 and TRBJ1-1; possibly TRBD1 for D (6 bases). This CDR3 contains 14 residues. Germline-derived CDR1 and CDR2 are SGHDN and FVKESK. Trimming removed 6 bases from V and 1 base from J, with 12 bases in between. CDR3 amino acids: CASRQGGANTEAFF. CDR3 in DNA: TGTGCCAGCAGACAGGGCGGAGCGAACACTGAAGCTTTCTTT.

This clonotype has a count of ten or more. The chain carries TRBV28 and TRBJ1-6, with a tentative D call TRBD1 (6 bases). The CDR3 extends over 16 amino acids. Trimming took off 3 bases at V and 5 bases at J, with 14 bases between the two ends. Germline CDR1 and CDR2: MDHEN and SYDVKM. CDR3: CASSFLFGQHNSPLHF. CDR3 in DNA: TGTGCCAGCAGTTTCTTGTTCGGACAGCATAATTCACCCCTCCACTTT.

The V call is TRBV10-3, the J call TRBJ2-1; D perhaps matches TRBD2 (6 bases). V shed 10 bases and J shed 0 bases, with 22 bases lying between them. Germline V CDR1 and CDR2: ENHRY, SYGVKD. This CDR3 contains 17 residues. The CDR3 coding sequence is TGTGCCACCGGGGGTCTAGAAGGGTTTAGCTCCTACAATGAGCAGTTCTTC. Translating it yields CATGGLEGFSSYNEQFF.

This chain joins TRBV27 and TRBJ1-5; D is ambiguous. The germline V gene has CDR1 MNHEY and CDR2 SMNVEV (reference sequence). The CDR3 covers 13 residues. Trimming took 2 bases from V and 8 from J, leaving 10 bases between them. For the CDR3, the DNA is TGTGCCAGCAGTTTAGGGAGGCGTGAGCCCCAGCATTTT. This codes for CASSLGRREPQHF.

This clonotype occurred a few times. CDR3 region: CSVVTGDDYGYTF. The CDR3 nucleotides read TGCAGCGTTGTAACAGGGGACGACTATGGCTACACCTTC. The chain combines TRBV29-1 with TRBJ1-2, with TRBD1 identical over 7 bases. Trimming cost V 4 bases and J 3 bases; bases outside gene matches: 5. CDR1 SQVTM and CDR2 ANQGSEA come from the germline V gene. CDR3 length equals 13 residues.

The chain uses TRBV6-2 or TRBV6-3 and TRBJ2-1, with 8 bases aligning to TRBD2. The CDR3 is made up of 16 amino acids. V shed 7 bases and J 2 bases; nucleotides not matched to a gene: 10. Germline CDR1 and CDR2: MNHEY and SVGEGT. The CDR3, as DNA: TGTGCCAGCACCAGGATTCGGGGGGGCACCTACAATGAGCAGTTCTTC. As protein: CASTRIRGGTYNEQFF.

A note on this clonotype: Mismatch with germline at one junction end may stem from a read error. This chain joins TRBV7-9 and TRBJ1-4, with 12 bases lining up with TRBD1. This CDR3 contains 18 residues. Germline-derived CDR1 and CDR2 are SEHNR and FQNEAQ (reference sequence). In DNA, the CDR3 is TGTGTCAGCAGCCGAGTCGGGACAGGGGGCTCACCGAGCGAAAAACTGTTTTTT. It yields the protein CVSSRVGTGGSPSEKLFF.

The chain couples TRBV7-9 to TRBJ1-6; tentatively, D is TRBD1 (5 bases). The CDR3 is made up of 14 amino acids. In germline, CDR1 is SEHNR, CDR2 FQNEAQ (reference sequence). V lost 8 bases and J lost 9, with 17 bases in between. In nucleotides, the CDR3 is TGTGCCAGCGGGGCTCCGGGTCGGGCTTCACCCCTCCACTTT. Translating it yields CASGAPGRASPLHF.

This clonotype has at least ten counts. This chain connects TRBV7-2 to TRBJ2-1, with 12 bases fitting TRBD2. Looked up from germline, CDR1 is SGHTA and CDR2 is FQGNSA. This CDR3 has 13 residues. The ends lost 3 bases at V and 12 bases at J; junction bases unmatched: 3. CDR3: CASSLTSGGRQFF. The DNA for the CDR3 is TGTGCCAGCAGCTTGACTAGCGGGGGCAGGCAGTTCTTC.

This clonotype was counted once. A clone one base away is much larger, so this may be a read error. The chain has TRBV28 and TRBJ1-4; D unresolved. Per germline, CDR1 MDHEN and CDR2 SYDVKM. This CDR3 region has 15 residues. V gave up 7 bases and J gave up 8 bases, with 20 bases separating them. The CDR3: CASNIPRTLTEKLFF. The CDR3 coding sequence is TGTGCCAGCAACATCCCGCGGACCCTAACGGAAAAACTGTTTTTT.

This chain connects TRBV12-3 or TRBV12-4 to TRBJ1-1; TRBD1 agrees at 8 bases. The CDR3 length is 12 residues. Trimming took 5 bases from V and 8 from J; bases not matched to a gene: 4. DNA for the CDR3: TGTGCCAGCAGTCCCTGGACAGGGGAAGCTTTCTTT. It yields the protein CASSPWTGEAFF.

This clonotype was observed at least ten times. The chain employs TRBV7-9 and TRBJ1-4, with 10 bases aligning to TRBD1. V was pared by 3 bases and J by 7 bases, with 5 bases of the junction left unmatched. Germline loops: CDR1 SEHNR, CDR2 FQNEAQ (reference sequence). CDR3 length: 15 residues. The CDR3 nucleotides read TGTGCCAGCAGCTTGACAGGGGGCGCACGTGAAAAACTGTTTTTT. The encoded protein is CASSLTGGAREKLFF.

The rearrangement uses TRBV7-6 and TRBJ2-3; D perhaps matches TRBD2 (5 bases). V was shortened by 5 bases and J by 4 bases, with 13 bases between the two germline ends. The CDR3 has 14 residues. From germline, CDR1 is SGHVS and CDR2 FNYEAQ. CDR3 nucleotides: TGTGCCAGCAGCAAACTCGACGGGGCAGATACGCAGTATTTT. Its translation: CASSKLDGADTQYF.

The chain links TRBV29-1 to TRBJ1-1; perhaps TRBD1 as D (5 bases). V was shortened by 0 bases and J by 0 bases, with 20 bases between the two germline ends. Germline V CDR1 and CDR2: SQVTM, ANQGSEA. The CDR3 has 18 amino acids. CDR3 nucleotides: TGCAGCGTTGAAGATATATCCATAGGGACCCTGGTGAACACTGAAGCTTTCTTT. This gives the protein CSVEDISIGTLVNTEAFF.

This clonotype was counted only a few times. The chain combines TRBV2 with TRBJ2-1; no firm D call. This CDR3 has 16 residues. The V gene lost 7 bases and the J gene lost 2 bases, with 18 bases spanning the gap. Per the germline V gene, CDR1 is SNHLY and CDR2 is FYNNEI. CDR3 in DNA: TGTGCCAGCATCCGTAGTTTGGGCCGACCCTACAATGAGCAGTTCTTC. As protein: CASIRSLGRPYNEQFF.

This clonotype was seen a handful of times. DNA of the CDR3: TGTGCCACTACAAAGGAAATATTCGGGGACAGCAATCAGCCCCAGCATTTT. Its translation: CATTKEIFGDSNQPQHF. J is TRBJ1-5 and V is TRBV19; D may be TRBD1 (5 bases). V was clipped by 10 bases and J by 1 base, with 23 bases between them. Per germline, CDR1 LNHDA and CDR2 SQIVND (reference sequence). CDR3 size: 17 residues.

The chain joins TRBV6-2 or TRBV6-3 to TRBJ1-5; D gene ambiguous. Germline V gene sequence: CDR1 MNHEY, CDR2 SVGEGT. Trimming removed 2 bases from V and 7 bases from J, with 9 bases in between. The CDR3 sequence is 13 residues long. In nucleotides, the CDR3 is TGTGCCAGCAGTTACGGGGAGGCCCAGCCCCAGCATTTT. Translated, it gives CASSYGEAQPQHF.

The V call is TRBV20-1, the J call TRBJ2-2; D assignment may be TRBD1 or TRBD2 (5 bases each). Trimming removed 1 base at V and 5 bases at J, with 17 bases between. The CDR3 runs to 16 residues. Germline values: CDR1 DFQATT, CDR2 SNEGSKA (reference sequence). The CDR3 here is CSARAAGAMATGELFF. DNA for the CDR3: TGCAGTGCTAGAGCAGCCGGGGCTATGGCTACCGGGGAGCTGTTTTTT.

This clonotype was seen repeatedly, ten times or more. V and J are TRBV7-2 and TRBJ1-1; 8 bases align to TRBD1. V gave up 4 bases and J gave up 2 bases; unmatched junction bases: 3. The CDR3 covers 14 residues. Germline V gene data show CDR1 as SGHTA and CDR2 as FQGNSA. The CDR3 coding sequence is TGTGCCAGCAGCTGGACAGGGATAAACACTGAAGCTTTCTTT. This gives the protein CASSWTGINTEAFF.